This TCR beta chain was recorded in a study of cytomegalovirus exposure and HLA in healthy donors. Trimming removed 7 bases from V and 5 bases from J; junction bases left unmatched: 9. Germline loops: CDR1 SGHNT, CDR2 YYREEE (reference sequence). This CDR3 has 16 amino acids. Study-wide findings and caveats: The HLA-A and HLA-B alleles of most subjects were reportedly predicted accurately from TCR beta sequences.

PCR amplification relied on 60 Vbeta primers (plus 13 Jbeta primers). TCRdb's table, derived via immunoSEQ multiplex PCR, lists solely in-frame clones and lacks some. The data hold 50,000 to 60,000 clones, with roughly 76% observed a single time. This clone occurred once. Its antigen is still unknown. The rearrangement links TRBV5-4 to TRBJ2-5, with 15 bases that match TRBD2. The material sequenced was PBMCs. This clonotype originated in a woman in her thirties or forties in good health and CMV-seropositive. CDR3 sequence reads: CASGTSGGPGLETQYF. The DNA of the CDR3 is TGTGCCAGCGGGACTAGCGGGGGGCCTGGATTGGAGACCCAGTACTTC.